The rows below give T cell receptor beta chains drawn from one sample of a study of blood T cell repertoires in COVID-19. Here immunoSEQ multiplex PCR was the method, and the copy in TCRdb shows in-frame clones only, minus some. The data show some 14,000 clones, 85% to 90% seen once. Input material: peripheral blood. The receptor set was obtained from a human donor in a cohort sampled during active COVID-19. The CDR3 runs from the conserved cysteine through the conserved F or W. A D gene is named only where the DNA matches it firmly. Clone size is shown for a subset of rows, as once, few, many or a class of expanded clone.

CDR3 DNA	CDR3 protein	CDR3 length	D gene	V gene	J gene	clone size
TGTGCCAGTAGTACAATACAGGGCGTGATCACTGAAGCTTTCTTT	CASSTIQGVITEAFF	15	NA	TRBV19	TRBJ1-1	NA
TGTGCCAGCAGCCCTTACGGACAGGGGGGAACAGATACGCAGTATTTT	CASSPYGQGGTDTQYF	16	TRBD1	TRBV3-1/TRBV3-2	TRBJ2-3	NA
TGCGCCAGCAGCCCTAGACAGGGTACCGAAGCTTTCTTT	CASSPRQGTEAFF	13	TRBD1	TRBV5-1	TRBJ1-1	NA
TGTGCCAGCAGCCACCCACGGGACTCGTACACAGATACGCAGTATTTT	CASSHPRDSYTDTQYF	16	NA	TRBV14	TRBJ2-3	few
TGTGCCAGCAGGTACGGACAGGGTCGGGACACTGAAGCTTTCTTT	CASRYGQGRDTEAFF	15	TRBD1	TRBV6-6	TRBJ1-1	NA
TGTGCCAGCAGTTTAAGCGGCAGTACACAAGAGACCCAGTACTTC	CASSLSGSTQETQYF	15	NA	TRBV28	TRBJ2-5	NA
TGTGCCAGCAGCCTAGGGACAGGTTCGGATTCACCCCTCCACTTT	CASSLGTGSDSPLHF	15	TRBD1	TRBV7-6	TRBJ1-6	NA
TGTGCCAGCTCACCACCTAATTCAGGGTTAAATGAGCAGTTCTTC	CASSPPNSGLNEQFF	15	NA	TRBV18	TRBJ2-1	NA
TGTGCCAGCAGTTACTCGGGGACTAGGGGGACCCAGTACTTC	CASSYSGTRGTQYF	14	TRBD2	TRBV6-6	TRBJ2-5	NA
TGTGCCAGCAGCTTTTCGGACAGGGGTGCCTATGGCTACACCTTC	CASSFSDRGAYGYTF	15	TRBD1	TRBV7-9	TRBJ1-2	once
TGTGCCAGCAGATTAGCGGGAGCGCAGTTCTTC	CASRLAGAQFF	11	TRBD2	TRBV7-9	TRBJ2-1	NA
TGTGCCAGCAGCTTGTATAGACTAGCGGGGGGTGAGGGCCCAGATACGCAGTATTTT	CASSLYRLAGGEGPDTQYF	19	TRBD2	TRBV5-4	TRBJ2-3	once